This T cell receptor (beta chain) was observed in a study of cytomegalovirus exposure and HLA in healthy donors (TCRdb year 2017). Notes on the research overall: In an earlier analysis of 587 of the donors, approximately 260 Gb of sequence data and approximately 100 million unique TCR beta sequences from 150 million to 200 million T cells were reported. An early release that covered about 600 HLA-typed donors contained approximately 300 gigabases of sequencing data and about 84 million unique TCR sequences. The genetic ancestry cluster associated with self-reported Caucasian donors included 81% of the roughly 360 genotyped donors. The aim of the study was to test whether cataloging public T cell receptors could identify signatures of past pathogen exposure. The study used immunosequencing to profile the T cell repertoires of more than 650 subjects and linked those repertoires to cytomegalovirus serostatus. A separate validation cohort of roughly 120 different subjects was used in addition to the approximately 700-subject first cohort. High-throughput TCR immunosequencing, statistical association of individual TCRs with disease status, and machine learning were combined to predict cytomegalovirus infection status. A later analysis re-analyzed previously published TCR beta repertoires from 660 or so donors and added high-resolution HLA genotyping to study TCR occurrence patterns. The later analysis used no new phenotypic data to find candidate immune exposures, relying instead on TCR beta sequences and their occurrence across donors. To decide whether each TCR beta V gene segment behaved as functional or pseudogenic, an earlier analysis of some 600 of the donors relied on high-throughput TCR beta sequencing. Donor age, sex, ethnicity and CMV serostatus were compiled alongside the repertoire data. A later genetic analysis used genome-wide SNP genotypes for about 60% of the roughly 700 donors, treating that subset as a discovery cohort. Every discovery cohort repertoire had been produced on one sequencing platform. Class I and class II HLA loci were covered by the typing at four-digit resolution. Typing coverage differed by locus: A, B, C, DRB1 and DQB1 were typed in about 629-640 donors, DQA1 in roughly 510, DPA1 in 600 to 610, and DPB1 in roughly 470. Roughly five DR-DQ haplotypes were handled as single units for association and clustering, since linkage in the cohort was strong. Among about 400 genotyped donors of the cohort, an average of around 240,000 unique TCR beta nucleotide sequences was sequenced per donor, of which approximately 18% were non-productive.

CDR3 length: 14 amino acids, cysteine to phenylalanine. Solely the CDR3 DNA is kept, with 42 bases framed from the first base. V is pruned by 4 bases and J by 4 bases, leaving 4 bases of the junction without a gene match. Looking up the germline V gene yields CDR1 MDHEN and CDR2 SYDVKM. Libraries came from the immunoSEQ multiplex PCR assay. For the multiplex PCR, a mixture combining 60 forward primers for TCR Vbeta segments and 13 reverse primers for TCR Jbeta segments was used. The CDR3 region of rearranged TCR beta genes was amplified from genomic DNA with a multiplex PCR assay. The amplified TCR beta libraries were sequenced on the Illumina HiSeq System as 87-base-pair reads. The original methods were these. Across the roughly 640 repertoires, a later analysis counted tens of millions of unique TCR beta chains, around 10 million of which were shared by at least two donors. To remove PCR and sequencing errors, raw reads were error-corrected and collapsed into unique sequences using a nearest-neighbor algorithm that merged closely related sequences. To assign V, D and J gene segments, CDR3 sequences were aligned to IMGT reference sequences. Each retained sequence needed at least a six-nucleotide match to both a V gene segment and a J gene segment. A rearrangement counted as productive if the CDR3 had no stop codons and remained in frame with V and J, and every other rearrangement counted as non-productive. Following IMGT convention, CDR3 was defined as the stretch from the second conserved V-encoded cysteine up to the conserved J-encoded phenylalanine. The earlier analysis of some 580 of the donors excluded any sequence lacking an unambiguous match to a single V gene segment. An earlier analysis of 550 to 650 of the donors classified V segments as functional when productive rearrangements were above 56.7% and as segregating when the standard deviation between donors was above 5%. A statistical classification framework was built to diagnose cytomegalovirus status from the catalog of TCR beta chain sequences. In a later analysis, TCR nucleotide sequences were compared against IMGT/GENE-DB human TR gene sequences so that V and J genes could be assigned. A later analysis assigned CDR3 sequences and most-parsimonious VDJ recombination scenarios with the TCRdist pipeline. In a later analysis, every TCR beta chain was defined by the combination of its CDR3 amino acid sequence and its V-gene family, and reads without a unique V-gene family were dropped. As a way to deal with suspected cross-contamination and a sequencing artifact, a later analysis dropped roughly 600 nucleotide sequences that were highly shared and had low generation probability. In a later analysis, a clonal expansion index was calculated for each public chain from normalized within-repertoire ranks of inferred template counts. Generation probabilities in a later analysis came from a VDJ recombination model fitted to out-of-frame rearrangements, and those results were checked against IGoR. Hypergeometric tests were used in a later analysis to score TCR-TCR, TCR-HLA and TCR-CMV co-occurrence, with a repertoire-size bias correction applied to the TCR pairs. In a later analysis, false discovery rates were estimated by permuting HLA or CMV assignments 20 times. A later analysis grouped co-occurring TCRs with DBSCAN, adding TCRdist sequence similarity when clustering within HLA-allele-positive subsets. For co-occurrence clustering, repertoires with fewer than 30,000 or more than 120,000 public chains were excluded, along with about five repertoires with anomalous nucleotide sharing. Drawn from immuneACCESS, this table holds only the in-frame rearrangements with V and J called that TCRdb kept. Clones are partly lost; checked studies trace under half to an unresolved V gene and leave the rest unexplained. The V and J calls and clone size come from that table; D and trimming were worked out from the DNA. For this sample there are about 150,000 clones; 84% appear just once. The ten largest clonotypes hold roughly 0.38% of the sample.

The cohort was made up of hundreds of healthy bone marrow donors. All cohort members were sampled while nominally healthy, although unrecorded immune exposures were likely present. The donor tested CMV seronegative and was one of the 352 seronegative cohort members. Each donor provided a peripheral blood sample, and peripheral blood mononuclear cells were used for TCR beta sequencing. Genomic DNA was extracted from the blood cell samples with the Qiagen DNeasy Blood Extraction Kit. Remarks on this clone: The antigen it recognizes is unknown. No base quality information exists; no much larger clone differs at one position.

Study-level results and caveats: Across donors, most TCR sequences were observed very rarely, whereas some public TCRs were present in many individuals. Correlated functional status among segregating V segments might be attributable to linkage disequilibrium, but an unknown experimental factor could not be ruled out. For the cohort, immune exposure information was limited to CMV serostatus. In this cohort, only TCR beta chains were sequenced, and detectable features were limited by the absence of alpha or paired-chain data. Several of the top co-occurrence clusters appeared to be linked to parvovirus B19, influenza, CMV and Epstein-Barr virus, according to a later analysis. Because counts were too low, about 18 rarely observed V segments, including chromosome 9 orphons, were excluded from the earlier analysis of a few hundred of the donors. Most CMV-associated TCR beta chains appeared to be HLA-restricted in a later analysis, and the HLA associations seemed to be driven largely by CMV exposure. Presence/absence analyses assumed roughly uniform sequencing depth across donors, an assumption that may not hold. In vitro tests confirmed that a few of the cytomegalovirus-associated TCR beta chains recognize cytomegalovirus antigens. A total of roughly 160 TCR beta chains were listed by the study as associated with cytomegalovirus. A later genetic analysis reported fewer N-insertions in productive TCRs among donors in an Asian-associated ancestry cluster than the roughly 640-donor mean. In a later analysis, TCR association rates were found to vary across HLA loci, with the most associated TCRs seen for DRB1 alleles and the fewest for HLA-C alleles. In both the original and validation cohorts, the classifier was reported to diagnose cytomegalovirus status with high specificity and sensitivity. A cluster of highly shared sequence variants was judged likely to represent a technical artifact of the sequencing pipeline. A further reported finding was that TCR beta sequences accurately predicted the HLA-A and HLA-B alleles for most subjects in the first cohort. Compared with equally common non-associated chains, HLA-associated TCR beta chains in a later analysis were more clonally expanded and had lower generation probabilities. Broadly in line with IMGT annotations, most TCR beta V segments showed up in productive rearrangements about 90% or about 30% of the time in an earlier analysis of around 550 of the donors. In a later analysis, 15,000 to 20,000 TCR beta sequences were associated with specific HLA alleles at a false discovery rate of 0.05. Because some donors lacked HLA typing at each locus, the association tests relied only on the typed subset. When HLA alleles, especially DR and DQ, strongly co-occurred, attributing TCR associations to individual alleles was difficult. Some IMGT-functional V segments, including TRBV6-2 and TRBV6-3, could not be distinguished by the 87-base-pair reads and were therefore excluded. A later genetic analysis associated a missense DCLRE1C variant with V-gene and J-gene trimming of TCR beta chains, and an independent cohort replicated the association. The authors suggested that the approach could potentially be extended to other disease states and immunological phenotypes.

Sample: PBMCs. The origin of this receptor is a boy aged 2 to 10 in good health and CMV-seronegative. The chain is encoded by TRBV28 joined to TRBJ1-2, and TRBD1 aligns with 9 junction nucleotides. The DNA sequence reads TGTGCCAGCAGTTCCGGGACAGGGAGCTATGGCTACACCTTC. Translation gives CASSSGTGSYGYTF.